This T cell receptor beta chain is from a study of blood T cell repertoires in COVID-19. J gave up 6 bases and V 6 bases, and 6 bases lay outside the gene matches. The CDR3 extends over 15 amino acids. Germline V gives CDR1 SNHLY, CDR2 FYNNEI. Generated by immunoSEQ multiplex PCR, the TCRdb table keeps only in-frame clones and is missing some. The sample gives more than 200,000 clones, 80% to 90% of which show up once; roughly 2% is in the top ten. The clonotype comes from a young man with active or convalescent COVID-19. The chain has TRBV2 and TRBJ1-6, with TRBD1 matching 9 bases. Sequencing input: peripheral blood. DNA for the CDR3: TGTGCCAGCAGGGCATCGGGACAGGGTAATTCACCCCTCCACTTT. Amino acid sequence: CASRASGQGNSPLHF.